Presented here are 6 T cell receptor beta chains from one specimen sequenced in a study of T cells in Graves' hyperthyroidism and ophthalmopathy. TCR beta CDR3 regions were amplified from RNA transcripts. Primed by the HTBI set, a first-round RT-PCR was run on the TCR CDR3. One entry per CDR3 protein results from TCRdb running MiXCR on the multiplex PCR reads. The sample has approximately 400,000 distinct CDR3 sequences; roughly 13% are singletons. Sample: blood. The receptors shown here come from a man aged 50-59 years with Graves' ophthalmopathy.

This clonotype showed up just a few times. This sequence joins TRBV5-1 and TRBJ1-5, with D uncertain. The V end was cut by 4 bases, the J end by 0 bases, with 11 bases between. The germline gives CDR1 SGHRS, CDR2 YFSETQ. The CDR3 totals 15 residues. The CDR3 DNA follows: TGCGCCAGCAGCAAGGACGATTATAGCAATCAGCCCCAGCATTTT. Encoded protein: CASSKDDYSNQPQHF.

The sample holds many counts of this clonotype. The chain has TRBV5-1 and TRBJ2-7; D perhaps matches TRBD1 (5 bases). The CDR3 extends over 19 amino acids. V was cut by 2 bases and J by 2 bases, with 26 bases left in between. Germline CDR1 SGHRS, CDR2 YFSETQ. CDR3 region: CASSFEPFRGRVRTYEQYF. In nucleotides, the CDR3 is TGCGCCAGCAGCTTCGAACCCTTTAGGGGTCGGGTTCGGACCTACGAGCAGTACTTC.

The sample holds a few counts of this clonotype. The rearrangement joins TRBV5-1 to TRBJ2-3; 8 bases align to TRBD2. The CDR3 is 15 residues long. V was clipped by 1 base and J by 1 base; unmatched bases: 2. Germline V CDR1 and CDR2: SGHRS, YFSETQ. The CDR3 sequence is CASSLSGSRTDTQYF. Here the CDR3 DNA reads TGCGCCAGCAGCTTGAGCGGGAGTCGCACAGATACGCAGTATTTT.

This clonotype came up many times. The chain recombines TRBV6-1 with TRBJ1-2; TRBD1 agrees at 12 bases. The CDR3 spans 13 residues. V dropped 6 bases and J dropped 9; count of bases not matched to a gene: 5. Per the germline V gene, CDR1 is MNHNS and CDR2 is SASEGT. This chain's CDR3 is CASRGTGGVRYTF. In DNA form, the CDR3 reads TGTGCCAGCAGAGGGACAGGGGGCGTCCGCTACACCTTC.

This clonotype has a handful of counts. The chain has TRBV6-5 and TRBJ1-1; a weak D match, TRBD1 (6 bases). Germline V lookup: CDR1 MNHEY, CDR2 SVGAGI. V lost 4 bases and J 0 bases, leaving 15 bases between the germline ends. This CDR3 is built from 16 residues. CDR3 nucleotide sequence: TGTGCCAGCAGTTCAGTCGACAGGTTAATGAACACTGAAGCTTTCTTT. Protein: CASSSVDRLMNTEAFF.

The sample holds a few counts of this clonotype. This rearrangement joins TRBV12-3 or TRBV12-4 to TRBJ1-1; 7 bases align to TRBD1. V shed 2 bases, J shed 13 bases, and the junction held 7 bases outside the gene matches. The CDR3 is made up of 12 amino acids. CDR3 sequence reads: CASSLLRGLVFF. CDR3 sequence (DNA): TGTGCCAGCAGTTTATTGAGGGGGCTAGTTTTCTTT.